Listed below are T cell receptor beta chains from one sample, sequenced in a study of T cells in Graves' hyperthyroidism and ophthalmopathy. TCRdb reprocessed the multiplex PCR reads via MiXCR and lists one record per CDR3 protein. This table has roughly 500,000 distinct CDR3 sequences, about 15% appearing once. The sample consisted of blood. The receptors here all came from a woman in her 30s with Graves' hyperthyroidism that later progressed to Graves' ophthalmopathy. The CDR3 runs from the conserved cysteine through the conserved F or W. Each record gives: D gene, J gene, clone size, V gene, CDR3 DNA, CDR3 protein. D genes are given only for firm matches. Size is stated for part of the rows, as once, few or many counts, or as a class when the clone is expanded.

TRBD1 | TRBJ1-1 | few | TRBV5-6 | TGTGCCAGCAGCTCGTGGGACAGCAGAGGCACTGAAGCTTTCTTT | CASSSWDSRGTEAFF
TRBD2 | TRBJ2-1 | many | TRBV6-2/TRBV6-3 | TGTGCCAGCAGCTCTCCACGAAAAACTAGCGGGAGTATAAGCTCCTACAATGAGCAGTTCTTC | CASSSPRKTSGSISSYNEQFF
TRBD1 | TRBJ1-2 | few | TRBV30 | TGTGCCTGGAGCGGACAGGGGTCGGACTATGGCTACACCTTC | CAWSGQGSDYGYTF
- | TRBJ1-1 | few | TRBV20-1 | TGCAGTGCTAGGCTTATAGAGGGACATGAGCTGAACACTGAAGCTTTCTTT | CSARLIEGHELNTEAFF
TRBD2 | TRBJ2-7 | - | TRBV2 | TGTGCCAGCAGTGTGCTAGCGGGGGTAGACGAGCAGTACTTC | CASSVLAGVDEQYF
- | TRBJ2-7 | - | TRBV10-3 | TGTGCCATCAGTGACGACTCCATCTCCTACGAGCAGTACTTC | CAISDDSISYEQYF
TRBD2 | TRBJ2-1 | many | TRBV11-3 | TGTGCCAGCAGCTTAGCTCTAGCGGGAGGGTACAATGAGCAGTTCTTC | CASSLALAGGYNEQFF
TRBD1 | TRBJ1-1 | many | TRBV6-2/TRBV6-3 | TGTGCCAGCAGTTACCCGACAGGGCAGGGCACTGAAGCTTTCTTT | CASSYPTGQGTEAFF
TRBD1 | TRBJ2-1 | few | TRBV29-1 | TGCAGCGTTGTTGGGGAGACAGGGTTCAATGAGCAGTTCTTC | CSVVGETGFNEQFF
- | TRBJ1-1 | - | TRBV28 | TGTGCCAGCACCGTCATGGCGGTGAACACTGGAGCTTTCTTT | CASTVMAVNTGAFF
- | TRBJ2-1 | few | TRBV4-1 | TGCGCCAGCAGCCAGTTGCCAAACGACAGGGAGGCCGAGCAGTTCTTC | CASSQLPNDREAEQFF
- | TRBJ1-6 | few | TRBV28 | TGTGCCAGCAGTTTATCCTCCGGGGGCGGAAATTCACCCCTCCACTTT | CASSLSSGGGNSPLHF
- | TRBJ1-5 | many | TRBV18 | TGTGCCAGCTCACCTTTCGATCAGCCCCAGCATTTT | CASSPFDQPQHF
TRBD1 | TRBJ1-1 | - | TRBV6-1 | TGTGCCAGCAGTAGAGGACAGGGGTCGAGGACTGAAGCTTTCTTT | CASSRGQGSRTEAFF
- | TRBJ1-2 | many | TRBV11-3 | TGTGCCAGCAGCTTAATTACGGGCCGGAGTGGCTACACCTTC | CASSLITGRSGYTF
- | TRBJ2-1 | - | TRBV29-1 | TGCAGCGTTGAAGATAATAGACCCGTTATAGATGAGCAGTTCTTC | CSVEDNRPVIDEQFF
- | TRBJ1-1 | many | TRBV20-1 | TGCAGTGCTTTCTCGGGACCCATGAACACTGAAGCTTTCTTT | CSAFSGPMNTEAFF
TRBD2 | TRBJ2-1 | many | TRBV15 | TGTGCCACCAGTGGAGCGGGGAGCTACAATGAGCAGTTCTTC | CATSGAGSYNEQFF
- | TRBJ2-3 | few | TRBV11-2 | TGTGCCAGCAGCTTAGCGACCCACTCTAGCACAGATACGCAGTATTTT | CASSLATHSSTDTQYF
TRBD1 | TRBJ1-5 | - | TRBV9 | TGTGCCAGCAGCGTGGGACAGGGGGCTGGACAGCCCCAGCATTTT | CASSVGQGAGQPQHF
- | TRBJ2-6 | many | TRBV12-3/TRBV12-4 | TGTGCCAGCAGTCAAGTTAGCTCTGGGGCCAACGTCCTGACTTTC | CASSQVSSGANVLTF
- | TRBJ1-3 | few | TRBV6-2/TRBV6-3 | TGTGCCAGCAGTGACGGAGACACCATATATTTT | CASSDGDTIYF
- | TRBJ2-3 | - | TRBV27 | TGTGCCAGCAGAGCCGAGGGATGGGGCAATGTTGGCACAGATACGCAGTATTTT | CASRAEGWGNVGTDTQYF
- | TRBJ2-7 | many | TRBV29-1 | TGCAGCGCGGGACAAATGACGCCCTACGAGCAGTACTTC | CSAGQMTPYEQYF
TRBD1 | TRBJ2-5 | many | TRBV30 | TGTGCCTGGCAAACAGGGGGAGAGACCCAGTACTTC | CAWQTGGETQYF
- | TRBJ1-5 | many | TRBV12-3/TRBV12-4 | TGTGCCAGCACCCAGCGGAGCAATCAGCCCCAGCATTTT | CASTQRSNQPQHF
TRBD1 | TRBJ1-1 | - | TRBV6-1 | TGTGCCAGCAGTCGACAGGGGGAAGCTGAAGCTTTCTTT | CASSRQGEAEAFF
- | TRBJ1-1 | - | TRBV3-1 | TGTGCCAGCAGCCAATCTACTACTGAAGCTTTCTTT | CASSQSTTEAFF